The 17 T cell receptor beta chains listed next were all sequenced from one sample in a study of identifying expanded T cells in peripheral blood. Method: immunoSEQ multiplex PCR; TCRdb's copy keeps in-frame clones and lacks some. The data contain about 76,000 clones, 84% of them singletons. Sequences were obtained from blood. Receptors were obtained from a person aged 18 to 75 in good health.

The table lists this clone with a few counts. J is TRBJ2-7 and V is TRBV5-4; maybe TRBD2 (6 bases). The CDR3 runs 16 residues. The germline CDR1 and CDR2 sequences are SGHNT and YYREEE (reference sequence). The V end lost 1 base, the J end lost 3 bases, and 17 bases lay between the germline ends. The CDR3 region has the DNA TGTGCCAGCAGCTTGTACGGGACTCCTATCCGCTACGAGCAGTACTTC. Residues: CASSLYGTPIRYEQYF.

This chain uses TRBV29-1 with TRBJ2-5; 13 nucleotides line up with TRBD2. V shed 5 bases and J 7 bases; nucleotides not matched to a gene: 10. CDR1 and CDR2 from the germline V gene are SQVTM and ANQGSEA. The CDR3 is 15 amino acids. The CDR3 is CSVTRLAGGTGTQYF. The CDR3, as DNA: TGCAGCGTTACCCGACTAGCGGGAGGCACGGGGACCCAGTACTTC.

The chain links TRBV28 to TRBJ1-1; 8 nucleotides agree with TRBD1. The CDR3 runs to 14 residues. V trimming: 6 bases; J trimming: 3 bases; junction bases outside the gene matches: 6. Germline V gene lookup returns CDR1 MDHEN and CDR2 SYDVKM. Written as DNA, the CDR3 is TGTGCCAGCAGCCTGGACAGGGAGGACACTGAAGCTTTCTTT. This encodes CASSLDREDTEAFF.

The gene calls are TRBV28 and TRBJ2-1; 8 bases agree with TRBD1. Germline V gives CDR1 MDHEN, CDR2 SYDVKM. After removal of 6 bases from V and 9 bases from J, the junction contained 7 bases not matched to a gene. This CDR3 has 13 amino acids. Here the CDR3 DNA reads TGTGCCAGCAGATTCCAGGGGGCCCTTGAGCAGTTCTTC. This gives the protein CASRFQGALEQFF. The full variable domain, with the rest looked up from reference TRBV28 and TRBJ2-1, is DVKVTQSSRYLVKRTGEKVFLECVQDMDHENMFWYRQDPGLGLRLIYFSYDVKMKEKGDIPEGYSVSREKKERFSLILESASTNQTSMYLCASRFQGALEQFFGPGTRLTVL.

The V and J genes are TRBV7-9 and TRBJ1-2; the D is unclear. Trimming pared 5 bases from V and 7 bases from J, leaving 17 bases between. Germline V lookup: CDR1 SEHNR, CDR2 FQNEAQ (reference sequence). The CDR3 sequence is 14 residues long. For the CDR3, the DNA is TGTGCCAGCAGCCCCGCTGGGCGGGGTCCTGGCTACACCTTC. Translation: CASSPAGRGPGYTF.

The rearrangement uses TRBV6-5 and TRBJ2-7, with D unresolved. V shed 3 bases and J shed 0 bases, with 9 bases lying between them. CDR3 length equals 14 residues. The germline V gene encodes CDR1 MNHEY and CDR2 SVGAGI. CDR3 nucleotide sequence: TGTGCCAGCAGTTATGGGCACACCTCCTACGAGCAGTACTTC. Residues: CASSYGHTSYEQYF.

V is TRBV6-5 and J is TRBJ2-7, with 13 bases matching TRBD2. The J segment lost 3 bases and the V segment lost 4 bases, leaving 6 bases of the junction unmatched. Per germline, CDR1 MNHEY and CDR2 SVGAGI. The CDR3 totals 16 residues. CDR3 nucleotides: TGTGCCAGCAGTTTCACGGGACTAGCGGGGAACTACGAGCAGTACTTC. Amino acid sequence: CASSFTGLAGNYEQYF.

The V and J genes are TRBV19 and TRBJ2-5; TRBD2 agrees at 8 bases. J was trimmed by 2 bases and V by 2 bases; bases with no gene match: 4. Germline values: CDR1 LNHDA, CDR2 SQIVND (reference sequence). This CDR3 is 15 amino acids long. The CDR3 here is CASSISGGSQETQYF. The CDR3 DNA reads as TGTGCCAGTAGTATATCGGGGGGGTCGCAAGAGACCCAGTACTTC.

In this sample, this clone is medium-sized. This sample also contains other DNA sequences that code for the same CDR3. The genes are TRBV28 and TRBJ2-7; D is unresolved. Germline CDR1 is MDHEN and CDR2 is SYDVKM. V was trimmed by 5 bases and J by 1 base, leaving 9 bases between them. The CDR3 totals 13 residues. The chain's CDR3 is CASSLGRSYEQYF. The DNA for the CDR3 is TGTGCCAGCAGTCTCGGGCGGTCCTACGAGCAGTACTTC. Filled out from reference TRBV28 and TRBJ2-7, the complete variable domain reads DVKVTQSSRYLVKRTGEKVFLECVQDMDHENMFWYRQDPGLGLRLIYFSYDVKMKEKGDIPEGYSVSREKKERFSLILESASTNQTSMYLCASSLGRSYEQYFGPGTRLTVT.

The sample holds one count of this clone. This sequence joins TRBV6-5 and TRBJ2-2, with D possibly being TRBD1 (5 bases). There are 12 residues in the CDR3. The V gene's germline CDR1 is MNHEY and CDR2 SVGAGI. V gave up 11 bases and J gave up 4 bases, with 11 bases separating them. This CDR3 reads CAATGRTGELFF. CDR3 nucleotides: TGTGCCGCCACAGGACGCACCGGGGAGCTGTTTTTT.

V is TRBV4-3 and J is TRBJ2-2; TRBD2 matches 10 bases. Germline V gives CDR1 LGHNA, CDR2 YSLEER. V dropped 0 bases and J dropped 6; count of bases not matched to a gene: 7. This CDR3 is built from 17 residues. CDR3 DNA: TGCGCCAGCAGCCAAGATCTAGCGGGAGATATTTCCGGGGAGCTGTTTTTT. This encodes CASSQDLAGDISGELFF.

As DNA, the CDR3 is TGTGCCAGCAGTGAAGCGCTGGGGGGGAATCAGCCCCAGCATTTT. It codes for CASSEALGGNQPQHF. The rearrangement joins TRBV6-1 to TRBJ1-5; D is perhaps TRBD1 (5 bases). The V end was cut by 0 bases, the J end by 4 bases, with 10 bases between. Germline V gene data show CDR1 as MNHNS and CDR2 as SASEGT. The CDR3 consists of 15 residues.

As DNA, the CDR3 is TGTGCCAGCAGCCTTGCGGGGTCCCTAGGATCTGGAAACACCATATATTTT. Its translation: CASSLAGSLGSGNTIYF. The genes are TRBV7-6 and TRBJ1-3; D call uncertain. Germline loops: CDR1 SGHVS, CDR2 FNYEAQ. This CDR3 has 17 amino acids. Trimming cost V 5 bases and J 1 base, with 18 bases left between them.

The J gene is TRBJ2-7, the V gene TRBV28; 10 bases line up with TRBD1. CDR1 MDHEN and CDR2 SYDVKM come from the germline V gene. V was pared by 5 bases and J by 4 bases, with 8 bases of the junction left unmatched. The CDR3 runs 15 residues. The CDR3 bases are TGTGCCAGCAGTCCCGGACAGGGGGATTTATACGAGCAGTACTTC. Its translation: CASSPGQGDLYEQYF.

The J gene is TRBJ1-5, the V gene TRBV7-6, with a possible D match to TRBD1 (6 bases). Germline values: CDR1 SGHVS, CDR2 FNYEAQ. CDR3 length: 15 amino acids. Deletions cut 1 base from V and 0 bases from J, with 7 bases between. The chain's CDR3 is CASSLETGSNQPQHF. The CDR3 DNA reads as TGTGCCAGCAGCTTAGAGACAGGTAGCAATCAGCCCCAGCATTTT.

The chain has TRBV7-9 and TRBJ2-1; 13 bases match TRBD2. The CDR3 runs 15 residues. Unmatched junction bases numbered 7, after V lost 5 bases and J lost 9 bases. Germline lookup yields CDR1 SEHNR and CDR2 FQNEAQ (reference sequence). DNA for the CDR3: TGTGCCAGCAGCCCCCCGGGGACTAGCGGGACTGAGCAGTTCTTC. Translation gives CASSPPGTSGTEQFF.

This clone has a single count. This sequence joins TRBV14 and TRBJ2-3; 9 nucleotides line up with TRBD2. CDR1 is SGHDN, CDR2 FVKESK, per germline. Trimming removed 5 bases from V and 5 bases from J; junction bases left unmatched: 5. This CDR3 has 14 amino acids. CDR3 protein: CASSDLAGLDTQYF. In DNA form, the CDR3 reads TGTGCCAGCAGCGATCTAGCGGGGTTAGATACGCAGTATTTT. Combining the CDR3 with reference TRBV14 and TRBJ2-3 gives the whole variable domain EAGVTQFPSHSVIEKGQTVTLRCDPISGHDNLYWYRRVMGKEIKFLLHFVKESKQDESGMPNNRFLAERTGGTYSTLKVQPAELEDSGVYFCASSDLAGLDTQYFGPGTRLTVL.